These T cell receptor beta chains were read from a single sample in a study of T cell responses to AZD1222 COVID-19 vaccine. Some clones are missing from TCRdb's copy, which holds only in-frame ones; the method was immunoSEQ multiplex PCR. Of roughly 110,000 clones listed, about 85% are singletons. The material sequenced was peripheral blood, taken 28 days after the second AZD1222 dose. Every receptor here comes from an adult who received the AZD1222 COVID-19 vaccine. CDR3s include the opening cysteine and the closing phenylalanine or tryptophan.

V gene,J gene,CDR3 length,CDR3 protein
TRBV27,TRBJ1-2,12,CASSFSPGKYTF
TRBV2,TRBJ2-1,15,CASSEMAGSYNEQFF
TRBV5-4,TRBJ1-4,15,CASSFDGSGLEKLFF
TRBV9,TRBJ2-5,14,CASSVRGIQETQYF
TRBV4-1,TRBJ1-2,20,CASSQPLRKQGPGYYYGYTF
TRBV7-2,TRBJ1-1,15,CASSPPGTRNTEAFF
TRBV6-2/TRBV6-3,TRBJ2-3,13,CASSYRGTDTQYF
TRBV5-1,TRBJ1-2,19,CASSSRLLLEAQVDYGYTF
TRBV19,TRBJ1-3,15,CASSHLQSSGNTIYF
TRBV7-9,TRBJ2-7,14,CASSSVSGGYEQYF
TRBV29-1,TRBJ2-5,12,CSAGFEQETQYF
TRBV11-2,TRBJ1-5,15,CASSPGTGPGQPQHF
TRBV28,TRBJ1-5,13,CASSSGSNQPQHF
TRBV11-2,TRBJ1-2,12,CASSPGVYGYTF
TRBV28,TRBJ1-2,13,CASRALEGYGYTF
TRBV19,TRBJ2-1,13,CASSIGQYNEQFF
TRBV7-2,TRBJ2-5,18,CASSLGWGGAFSQETQYF
TRBV11-2,TRBJ2-1,17,CASSSRPGERSTREQFF
TRBV7-9,TRBJ1-5,14,CASSLGSGDQPQHF
TRBV3-1/TRBV3-2,TRBJ2-1,13,CASSQPAGNEQFF
TRBV4-1,TRBJ1-4,15,CASSSRSATNEKLFF
TRBV7-2,TRBJ2-7,14,CASSPQGGTYEQYF
TRBV7-3,TRBJ2-1,17,CASSSTGTSGGRGEQFF
TRBV18,TRBJ2-7,12,CASSFDRDEQYF
TRBV4-1,TRBJ2-3,16,CASSQEGTSGVDTQYF
TRBV3-1/TRBV3-2,TRBJ1-2,13,CASSQGGTDGYTF
TRBV12-3/TRBV12-4,TRBJ1-2,13,CASSYGQVYGYTF
TRBV9,TRBJ2-5,14,CASSNNWGLETQYF
TRBV2,TRBJ1-6,15,CASRRDSSYNSPLHF
TRBV5-4,TRBJ1-2,17,CASTGTGGQGANYGYTF
TRBV4-2,TRBJ1-1,15,CASSQLQGGNTEAFF
TRBV5-6,TRBJ2-6,15,CASSLQGPGANVLTF
TRBV7-2,TRBJ2-7,17,CASSSLAGPYTAYEQYF
TRBV27,TRBJ2-7,15,CASSPRTGENYEQYF
TRBV2,TRBJ2-1,14,CATGGTGPYNEQFF
TRBV6-6,TRBJ1-6,14,CASSFPTGNSPLHF
TRBV5-1,TRBJ2-3,15,CASSLDGGGVDTQYF
TRBV7-8,TRBJ2-4,15,CASSFSALAKNIQYF
TRBV28,TRBJ1-5,14,CASSPGTDNQPQHF
TRBV18,TRBJ2-1,13,CASSPGRGVEQFF
TRBV5-8,TRBJ1-1,15,CASKPGPGRGTEAFF
TRBV2,TRBJ2-7,14,CASLRDRGKDEQYF
TRBV11-3,TRBJ1-1,13,CASSLARNTEAFF
TRBV5-5,TRBJ1-6,16,CASSHPGTGENSPLHF
TRBV14,TRBJ1-4,15,CASSQGGSFGEKLFF
TRBV4-2,TRBJ1-1,14,CASSQDGGNTEAFF
TRBV24-1,TRBJ1-2,14,CATSDLDRAYGYTF
TRBV6-2/TRBV6-3,TRBJ1-5,15,CASSFDRDNNQPQHF
TRBV7-9,TRBJ2-3,13,CASSFYPTDTQYF
TRBV20-1,TRBJ1-2,13,CSASNQGAGGYTF
TRBV24-1,TRBJ2-3,15,CATSRAGPSTDTQYF
TRBV28,TRBJ1-6,16,CASSFARRGRNSPLHF
TRBV28,TRBJ2-4,18,CASRPSGLAGLAKNIQYF
TRBV6-5,TRBJ1-6,15,CASFYDRGLDSPLHF
TRBV2,TRBJ1-2,14,CASSGGQSNYGYTF
TRBV6-4,TRBJ2-1,13,CASSGGLGIEQFF
TRBV15,TRBJ2-1,14,CATRQRGEDNEQFF
TRBV10-2,TRBJ2-7,13,CASHEGDSYEQYF
TRBV7-8,TRBJ2-7,15,CASRGPGVSREEQYF